Sequencing of this TCR beta chain was carried out in a study of T cell responses to AZD1222 COVID-19 vaccine. Whole-study results and caveats: The study reported that nearly half of spike-specific TCRs target unmutated variant regions. Researchers report vaccine-associated CD4 TCRs spanning spike, with dominance at 160-218 and 743-854. Once two AZD1222 doses were given, Spike-specific TCR breadth and depth went up.

The germline V and J ends were trimmed by 7 bases and 7 bases, with 20 bases remaining between them. The CDR3 is 15 residues long. Germline-derived CDR1 and CDR2 are SGHTA and FQGNSA. Second doses that came at about 4 or about 12 weeks were put together. Details on this clone: The target antigen is unknown.

Sequencing was performed with immunoSEQ multiplex PCR; in TCRdb, only in-frame clones are kept and a portion is missing. This table has 40,000 to 55,000 clones, about 87% appearing once. The chain combines TRBV7-2 with TRBJ2-1; D is ambiguous. The starting material was peripheral blood, obtained 28 days after the second AZD1222 dose. This TCR was sampled from an adult who received the AZD1222 COVID-19 vaccine. CDR3 in amino acids: CASTLRSMVGNEQFF. For the CDR3, the DNA is TGTGCCAGCACCCTACGGTCCATGGTTGGGAATGAGCAGTTCTTC.